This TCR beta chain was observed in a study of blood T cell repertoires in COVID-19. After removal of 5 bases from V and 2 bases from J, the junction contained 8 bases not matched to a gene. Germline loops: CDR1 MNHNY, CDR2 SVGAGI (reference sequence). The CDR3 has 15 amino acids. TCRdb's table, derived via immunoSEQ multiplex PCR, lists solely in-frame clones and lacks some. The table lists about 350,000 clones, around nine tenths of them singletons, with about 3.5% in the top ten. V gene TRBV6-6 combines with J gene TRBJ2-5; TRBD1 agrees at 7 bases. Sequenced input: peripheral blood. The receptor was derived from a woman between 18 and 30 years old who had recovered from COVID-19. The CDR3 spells CASSASGQIQETQYF. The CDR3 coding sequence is TGTGCCAGCAGTGCCTCGGGACAGATACAAGAGACCCAGTACTTC.